Listed here are 18 T cell receptor beta chains from one sample, sequenced in a study of tumor and adjacent non-tumor tissue in lung cancer. TCRbeta libraries were built with three rounds of nested PCR, modified from ARM-PCR. TCRdb re-derived calls from the multiplex PCR reads in MiXCR, one entry per CDR3 protein. Of around 74,000 distinct CDR3 sequences listed, nearly 70% are singletons. This sample's RNA came from whole unsorted tissue. Distant lung tissue was collected more than 3 cm away from the tumor edge. Sequenced input: distant non-tumor lung tissue. The receptors come from a woman aged 45 to 65 with non-small cell lung cancer.

Notes on this clonotype: This may be a read error: a much more frequent sequence differs by one nucleotide. The V gene is TRBV5-1, the J gene TRBJ2-7; 9 bases match TRBD1. Germline V gene lookup returns CDR1 SGHRS and CDR2 YFSETQ. The CDR3 spans 15 residues. The CDR3: CAISPGTGFIYEQYF. As DNA, the CDR3 is TGCGCCATCAGCCCGGGGACAGGGTTTATCTACGAGCAGTACTTC.

Comments on this clonotype: A read error is likely, as this CDR3 ends without the conserved phenylalanine or tryptophan. The DNA is omitted, as the CDR3 cannot be located on it reliably, and the CDR3 follows TCRdb's listing. This rearrangement joins TRBV6-6 to TRBJ2-7. A total of 13 residues make up the CDR3, ends included. Germline loops: CDR1 MNHNY, CDR2 SVGAGI (reference sequence). CDR3 sequence: CASSYLITYEQYI.

With respect to this clonotype: Because the CDR3 is missing its conserved closing phenylalanine or tryptophan, this is likely a read error. As DNA, the CDR3 is TGTGCCAGGAGCCGCGGACAGGGGCAGGATAGCTACACCTCC. The encoded protein is CARSRGQGQDSYTS. The V gene is TRBV6-2 or TRBV6-3, the J gene TRBJ1-2; 9 bases match TRBD1. CDR3 length: 14 amino acids. V was clipped by 9 bases and J by 9 bases; unmatched bases: 14. From germline, CDR1 is MNHEY and CDR2 SVGEGT.

This clonotype was picked up a small number of times. This chain joins TRBV7-8 and TRBJ1-5; D perhaps matches TRBD1 (5 bases). The CDR3 consists of 16 residues. Trimming took 1 base from V and 1 from J, leaving 11 bases between them. Germline-derived CDR1 and CDR2 are SGHVS and FQNEAQ. DNA of the CDR3: TGTGCCAGCAGCTTAGGGACACCCCTAAGCAATCAGCCCCAGCATTTT. As protein: CASSLGTPLSNQPQHF.

About this clonotype: Since the CDR3 does not end with the conserved phenylalanine or tryptophan, this likely comes from a read error. The J gene is TRBJ2-5, the V gene TRBV29-1, with D tentatively TRBD2 (5 bases). The CDR3 covers 16 residues. The V end was cut by 4 bases, the J end by 5 bases, with 23 bases between. Germline CDR1 reads SQVTM; CDR2 reads ANQGSEA. The CDR3 DNA is TGCAGCGTTGCGGTCAATAGCGAGAGGGATGTGGAGACCCAGTACATC. This gives the protein CSVAVNSERDVETQYI.

Comments on this clonotype: The junction differs from germline at one of its ends, possibly a read error. The V call is TRBV11-2, the J call TRBJ2-2, with D unclear. CDR1 is SGHAT and CDR2 is FQNNGV in the germline V gene. The CDR3 sequence is 14 residues long. Here the CDR3 reads CANSPRDLSGELFF. The DNA of the CDR3 is TGTGCCAACAGCCCCCGCGACTTATCCGGGGAGCTGTTTTTT.

As regards this clonotype: One end of the junction is discordant with germline, which a read error may explain. The V and J genes are TRBV6-1 and TRBJ1-5; a possible D gene is TRBD1 (5 bases). Germline assignment: CDR1 MNHNS and CDR2 SASEGT. There are 15 residues in the CDR3. CDR3 residues: CTSTYIDRGNQPQHF. The CDR3 nucleotides are TGTACCAGCACTTATATAGACAGAGGGAATCAGCCTCAGCATTTT.

Worth noting for this clonotype: This sequence may be a read error, since a much larger clone differs from it by one base. The J gene is TRBJ2-7, the V gene TRBV6-1; D remains unclear. CDR3 length: 13 amino acids. Germline V gene lookup returns CDR1 MNHNS and CDR2 SASEGT. This CDR3 reads CASSDGPTYVQYF. DNA of the CDR3: TGTGCCAGCAGTGATGGGCCCACCTACGTGCAGTACTTC.

On this clonotype: One junction end disagrees with the germline gene, perhaps due to a read error. The chain uses TRBV28 and TRBJ2-2; 10 nucleotides match TRBD2. CDR3 length: 16 residues. CDR1 is MDHEN and CDR2 is SYDVKM in the germline V gene. CDR3: CASSYSRLAGTWELFF. The CDR3 nucleotides are TGTGCCAGCAGTTACTCCCGACTAGCGGGCACCTGGGAGCTGTTTTTT.

Points on this clonotype: One end of the junction varies from germline; a read error may be responsible. The chain combines TRBV5-6 with TRBJ2-3; 8 nucleotides line up with TRBD1. Germline CDR1 is SGHDT and CDR2 is YYEEEE. There are 16 residues in the CDR3. The CDR3 is CASSRIPTGDVDTQYF. In DNA form, the CDR3 reads TGTGCCAGCAGCCGTATACCGACAGGGGACGTGGATACGCAATATTTT.

This clonotype was recorded many times. The chain recombines TRBV20-1 with TRBJ2-5; the match to TRBD1 covers 10 bases. The J segment lost 7 bases and the V segment lost 0 bases, leaving 11 bases of the junction unmatched. Germline V lookup: CDR1 DFQATT, CDR2 SNEGSKA (reference sequence). The CDR3 covers 16 residues. CDR3 sequence: CSARDWTGGEGGTQYF. The CDR3 DNA follows: TGCAGTGCTAGAGATTGGACAGGGGGTGAAGGTGGGACCCAGTACTTC.

Comment on this clonotype: At one boundary the junction diverges from the germline segment, which might be a read error. V and J are TRBV6-6 and TRBJ1-2; 8 bases line up with TRBD1. The CDR3 is 15 residues long. Germline assignment: CDR1 MNHNY and CDR2 SVGAGI (reference sequence). The CDR3 DNA follows: TGTGCCAGCTGTTACTCGCCGCAGGGGGCTCTTGGTTACACCTTC. This translates into CASCYSPQGALGYTF.

This chain joins TRBV4-3 and TRBJ2-5; 7 bases are a match to TRBD1. The CDR3 sequence is 15 residues long. V trimming: 8 bases; J trimming: 2 bases; junction bases outside the gene matches: 11. CDR1 LGHNA and CDR2 YSLEER come from the germline V gene. The CDR3 DNA follows: TGCGCCAGCTGCATAAGACAGGGTCCACAAGAGACCCAGTACTTC. Translation: CASCIRQGPQETQYF.

As regards this clonotype: A much larger clone lies one base from this, so it may be a read error. CDR3 sequence reads: CSARTGKNTEAFF. CDR3 nucleotide sequence: TGCAGTGCGAGAACAGGGAAGAACACTGAAGCTTTCTTT. V usage is TRBV20-1 and J usage is TRBJ1-1, with D possibly TRBD1 on 6 matching bases. This CDR3 is built from 13 residues. Trimming took 6 bases from V and 1 from J, leaving 12 bases between them. Germline V gives CDR1 DFQATT, CDR2 SNEGSKA (reference sequence).

This clonotype was seen at least ten times. The CDR3 region is CSLSRGSSYNEQFF. The CDR3 DNA follows: TGCAGCTTATCGCGGGGGAGCTCCTACAATGAGCAGTTCTTC. This rearrangement joins TRBV29-1 to TRBJ2-1; 7 bases map to TRBD2. The V and J ends lost 8 bases and 0 bases, in that order; junction bases with no gene match: 7. The CDR3 runs 14 residues. Germline loops: CDR1 SQVTM, CDR2 ANQGSEA.

DNA for the CDR3: TGTGCCAGCAGCCCCCCACGTCGGACAGGAACCGGGGAGCTGTTTTTT. It encodes CASSPPRRTGTGELFF. The chain carries TRBV5-8 and TRBJ2-2, with 7 bases identical to TRBD1. The V and J ends lost 4 bases and 5 bases, in that order; junction bases with no gene match: 11. Germline V gene lookup returns CDR1 SGHTS and CDR2 YDEGEE. The CDR3 spans 16 residues.

The rearrangement uses TRBV11-2 and TRBJ2-7, with D perhaps matching TRBD1 or TRBD2 (5 bases each). With 6 bases removed from V and 3 bases from J, the gap between germline ends came to 12 bases. Germline V gene data show CDR1 as SGHAT and CDR2 as FQNNGV. The CDR3 is 13 amino acids. This CDR3 is CASSLGENYEQYF. The CDR3 DNA is TGTGCCAGCAGTTTGGGGGAGAACTACGAGCAGTACTTC.

As concerns this clonotype: Germline and junction disagree at one end, which may indicate a read error. The chain uses TRBV13 and TRBJ2-3; TRBD2 agrees at 11 bases. The CDR3 extends over 16 amino acids. CDR1 PRHDT and CDR2 FYEKMQ come from the germline V gene (reference sequence). DNA for the CDR3: TGTGCCACCAGCTTAGGAGATAGCGGGAGGGCAGATACGCAATATTTT. Translation: CATSLGDSGRADTQYF.